The 26 T cell receptor beta chains given below trace back to one sample, sequenced in a study of regulatory T cells in long-lasting Graves disease. Time point meaning: newly diagnosed GD, antithyroid drugs for less than 3 months. The TCR library was prepared using RNA isolated from PBMCs. Arm-PCR of CDR3 regions and iRepertoire HTBI primers were the basis on which TCR beta libraries were built. A single record per CDR3 protein comes from TCRdb applying MiXCR to the multiplex PCR reads. The table records 420,000 or so distinct CDR3 sequences, about 17% of them present only once. The data were also submitted as part of a second study, on T cells in Graves' hyperthyroidism and ophthalmopathy.

This material consisted of peripheral blood mononuclear cells (PBMCs), taken at new diagnosis, from a patient treated with antithyroid drugs. Source of these receptors: a woman aged 18-29 years with Graves disease.

This clonotype is a singleton in its sample. This clone may be a read error of a much larger clone one base away. The V call is TRBV6-5, the J call TRBJ2-5, with TRBD2 matching 7 bases. The CDR3 length is 15 residues. Germline values: CDR1 MNHEY, CDR2 SVGAGI. The CDR3 DNA reads TGTGCCAGCAGTTACTCGGCGGGAGTAGGCAATGAGCGGTTCTTC. Translated: CASSYSAGVGNERFF.

This clonotype was counted between two and nine times. This clone may be a read error of a much larger clone one base away. V usage is TRBV7-2 and J usage is TRBJ2-3; 7 positions agree with TRBD2. Germline V lookup: CDR1 SGHTA, CDR2 FQGNSA. The CDR3 runs 14 residues. The CDR3 DNA reads TGTGCCAGCAGCCCCGGGACTACAACAGATGCGCAGTATTTT. This encodes CASSPGTTTDAQYF.

This clonotype was picked up many times. The genes are TRBV2 and TRBJ1-5; 10 nucleotides line up with TRBD1. Looked up from germline, CDR1 is SNHLY and CDR2 is FYNNEI. After removal of 2 bases from V and 6 bases from J, the junction contained 7 bases not matched to a gene. This CDR3 is 16 amino acids long. CDR3 nucleotide sequence: TGTGCCAGCAGTGAAAGAGGACAGGGGGGAGTTCAGCCCCAGCATTTT. Translation: CASSERGQGGVQPQHF.

This clonotype showed up just a few times. The chain combines TRBV30 with TRBJ2-7; 7 bases align to TRBD1. This CDR3 has 14 amino acids. From germline, CDR1 is GTSNPN and CDR2 SVGIG (reference sequence). J gave up 2 bases and V 1 base, and 5 bases lay outside the gene matches. The CDR3 DNA sequence: TGTGCCTGGAGTGACCGGGACAGCACCTACGAGCAGTACTTC. This gives the protein CAWSDRDSTYEQYF.

This clonotype was recorded at least ten times. This sequence joins TRBV10-3 and TRBJ2-7; TRBD2 matches at 13 bases. V lost 8 bases to trimming and J lost 2 bases; unmatched junction nucleotides: 0. This CDR3 has 13 residues. The germline CDR1 and CDR2 sequences are ENHRY and SYGVKD. The CDR3 DNA reads TGTGCCATCGGGACTAGCGGGGCCTACGAGCAGTACTTC. Its protein product is CAIGTSGAYEQYF.

This clonotype was counted only a few times. The chain carries TRBV4-1 and TRBJ2-3, with D perhaps TRBD2 (5 bases). The CDR3 sequence is 15 residues long. V lost 1 base and J 3 bases, leaving 11 bases between the germline ends. Germline V lookup: CDR1 MGHRA, CDR2 YSYEKL. The CDR3 loop is CASSQANAGTDTQYF. The CDR3 DNA follows: TGCGCCAGCAGCCAAGCCAATGCGGGTACAGATACGCAGTATTTT.

The V gene is TRBV6-2 or TRBV6-3, the J gene TRBJ2-3, with D hard to call. V was pared by 5 bases and J by 0 bases, with 9 bases between. CDR1 is MNHEY and CDR2 is SVGEGT in the germline V gene. This CDR3 has 14 residues. The chain's CDR3 is CASSVPPSTDTQYF. The CDR3 region has the DNA TGTGCCAGCAGTGTGCCTCCGAGCACAGATACGCAGTATTTT.

There are many counts of this clonotype. V and J are TRBV28 and TRBJ1-2; TRBD1 is a possible D gene (5 bases). Germline V lookup: CDR1 MDHEN, CDR2 SYDVKM. This CDR3 is built from 15 residues. V was pared by 2 bases and J by 5 bases, with 15 bases between. CDR3 coding DNA: TGTGCCAGCAGTTTAAGGGACCCCGATCCTTATGGCTACACCTTC. It codes for CASSLRDPDPYGYTF.

This clonotype was seen a handful of times. V is TRBV5-1 and J is TRBJ2-7; D possibly corresponds to TRBD1 (5 bases). The ends were cut back, 0 bases at V and 2 bases at J, with 9 bases in the middle. This CDR3 spans 14 amino acids. Looked up from germline, CDR1 is SGHRS and CDR2 is YFSETQ. This CDR3 is CASSLGQLTYEQYF. In nucleotides, the CDR3 is TGCGCCAGCAGCTTGGGACAGCTGACCTACGAGCAGTACTTC.

With regard to this clonotype: A clone one base away is much larger, so this may be a read error. The chain links TRBV28 to TRBJ2-4; 11 bases map to TRBD2. The CDR3 has 16 amino acids. In germline, CDR1 is MDHEN, CDR2 SYDVKM. The DNA of the CDR3 is TGTGTCAGCACCCAATCCGGTAGCGGGAGGGTGAACATTCAGTACTTC. Amino acids: CVSTQSGSGRVNIQYF.

The chain joins TRBV7-9 to TRBJ2-3; D is uncertain. V dropped 2 bases and J dropped 2 bases, with 8 bases sitting between them. The CDR3 is 14 amino acids. Per germline, CDR1 SEHNR and CDR2 FQNEAQ (reference sequence). The CDR3 spells CASSLLGNTDTQYF. The CDR3 coding sequence is TGTGCCAGCAGCTTACTAGGAAACACAGATACGCAGTATTTT. Using reference TRBV7-9 and TRBJ2-3 for the parts outside the CDR3, the full variable domain is DTGVSQNPRHKITKRGQNVTFRCDPISEHNRLYWYRQTLGQGPEFLTYFQNEAQLEKSRLLSDRFSAERPKGSFSTLEIQRTEQGDSAMYLCASSLLGNTDTQYFGPGTRLTVL.

This clonotype came up a few times. The gene calls are TRBV5-5 and TRBJ2-5, with D perhaps given as TRBD1 or TRBD2 (6 bases each). The CDR3 is made up of 14 amino acids. From germline, CDR1 is SGHKS and CDR2 YYEKEE (reference sequence). The V and J ends lost 5 bases and 4 bases respectively, with 15 bases between them. CDR3 region: CASSARGLLETQYF. The DNA of the CDR3 is TGTGCCAGCAGTGCCCGGGGGCTCCTAGAGACCCAGTACTTC.

This clonotype was detected only a few times. J is TRBJ2-3 and V is TRBV20-1, with 15 bases lining up with TRBD2. The CDR3 runs to 14 residues. Germline CDR1 is DFQATT and CDR2 is SNEGSKA (reference sequence). Trimming cost V 6 bases and J 9 bases; bases outside gene matches: 7. The CDR3 loop is CSAQGLAGGRTQYF. In DNA form, the CDR3 reads TGCAGTGCGCAGGGACTAGCGGGAGGCCGGACGCAGTATTTT.

This clonotype was counted many times. The rearrangement uses TRBV20-1 and TRBJ2-7, with TRBD2 matching 9 bases. Per the germline V gene, CDR1 is DFQATT and CDR2 is SNEGSKA (reference sequence). The CDR3 extends over 13 amino acids. V dropped 7 bases and J dropped 6; count of bases not matched to a gene: 10. The CDR3 sequence is CSGMLAGWGEQYF. The CDR3 bases are TGCAGTGGGATGCTAGCGGGATGGGGCGAGCAGTACTTC.

The chain recombines TRBV18 with TRBJ2-1; either TRBD1 or TRBD2 may supply D (5 bases each). Germline loops: CDR1 KGHSH, CDR2 LQKENI. The CDR3 is 14 residues long. V was cut by 3 bases and J by 6 bases, with 12 bases left in between. The CDR3 protein is CASSPWERGNEQFF. CDR3 nucleotides: TGTGCCAGCTCACCCTGGGAGAGGGGCAATGAGCAGTTCTTC.

This clonotype was picked up a small number of times. CDR3 in amino acids: CAWRTSSYNEQFF. The CDR3 DNA is TGTGCCTGGAGGACTAGCTCCTACAATGAGCAGTTCTTC. The chain links TRBV30 to TRBJ2-1; D perhaps matches TRBD2 (6 bases). Trimming removed 3 bases from V and 0 bases from J, with 6 bases in between. This CDR3 is built from 13 residues. Germline CDR1 is GTSNPN and CDR2 is SVGIG (reference sequence).

This chain links TRBV20-1 with TRBJ2-2; 9 nucleotides line up with TRBD1. The junction had 13 bases not matched to a gene; V was cut back by 6 bases and J by 2 bases. CDR3 length equals 17 residues. In germline, CDR1 is DFQATT, CDR2 SNEGSKA (reference sequence). Here the CDR3 reads CSATRGQGNINTGELFF. CDR3 sequence (DNA): TGCAGTGCGACCCGAGGACAGGGGAATATTAACACCGGGGAGCTGTTTTTT.

This clonotype was recorded at least ten times. CDR3 region: CSASLAVFGRNEQYF. The DNA for the CDR3 is TGCAGTGCTAGTCTAGCCGTGTTTGGAAGGAACGAGCAGTACTTC. The rearrangement links TRBV20-1 to TRBJ2-7, with a weak D call TRBD2 (5 bases). Germline V gene lookup returns CDR1 DFQATT and CDR2 SNEGSKA (reference sequence). V dropped 3 bases and J dropped 5 bases, with 20 bases sitting between them. This CDR3 contains 15 residues.

In this sample, this clonotype turned up a few times. The V gene is TRBV5-1, the J gene TRBJ1-4; 10 bases align to TRBD1. V dropped 4 bases and J dropped 6; count of bases not matched to a gene: 3. The CDR3 runs 14 residues. CDR1 and CDR2 from the germline V gene are SGHRS and YFSETQ. The CDR3 DNA reads TGCGCCAGCAGCGAGGGGACAGGGGATGAAAAACTGTTTTTT. It translates to CASSEGTGDEKLFF.

Note on this clonotype: A much bigger clone sits one base away, suggesting this may be a read error. In DNA, the CDR3 is TGTGCCGGCAGTTGGGTAGTGGGGATGAACACTGAAGCTTTCTTT. Translation gives CAGSWVVGMNTEAFF. The rearrangement joins TRBV6-2 or TRBV6-3 to TRBJ1-1, with D uncertain. The CDR3 covers 15 residues. Germline V CDR1 and CDR2: MNHEY, SVGEGT.

In this sample, this clonotype turned up many times. This CDR3 reads CASSEDRADTQYF. In DNA form, the CDR3 reads TGTGCCAGCAGTGAAGATAGGGCGGATACGCAGTATTTT. The V and J genes are TRBV2 and TRBJ2-3, with no clear D. The germline V gene encodes CDR1 SNHLY and CDR2 FYNNEI. V was cut by 1 base and J by 6 bases, with 8 bases left in between. The CDR3 runs to 13 residues.

The count of this clonotype is one. This clone may be a read error of a much larger clone one base away. The chain uses TRBV7-2 and TRBJ2-3; 7 bases match TRBD1. Judging by the DNA end, TRBJ2-7 fits better; the J call may be wrong. CDR3 length equals 12 residues. CDR1 is SGHTA, CDR2 FQGNSA, per germline. CDR3 sequence: CASSNTGAEQYF. CDR3 nucleotide sequence: TGTGCCAGCAGCAATACAGGGGCCGAGCAGTACTTC.

This clonotype was seen repeatedly, ten times or more. The V call is TRBV7-2, the J call TRBJ2-5; D is unclear. Between the trimmed V and J ends, which lost 5 bases and 5 bases, there was a span of 15 bases. The germline V gene encodes CDR1 SGHTA and CDR2 FQGNSA. The CDR3 loop spans 14 amino acids. The CDR3: CASSRGKGGETQYF. In DNA, the CDR3 is TGTGCCAGCAGCCGCGGAAAGGGTGGGGAGACCCAGTACTTC.

Concerning this clonotype itself: A read error may be the cause here, since a much bigger clone is one base away. The chain recombines TRBV2 with TRBJ2-1; 14 bases align to TRBD2. Germline trimming cut 5 bases from V and 12 bases from J; bases unmatched to any gene: 12. CDR3 length equals 16 residues. Looked up from germline, CDR1 is SNHLY and CDR2 is FYNNEI. The CDR3 nucleotides read TGTGCCAGCAGTCGCTCGGGACTAGCGGGAGAAAGGGGGCAGTTCTTC. The encoded protein is CASSRSGLAGERGQFF.

Note on this clonotype: Here the CDR3 omits its conserved ending phenylalanine or tryptophan, so a read error is the likely source. The CDR3 is CSARQADQPQHS. CDR3 bases: TGCAGTGCTAGACAGGCCGATCAGCCCCAGCATTCT. This rearrangement joins TRBV20-1 to TRBJ1-5; no reliable D call. Deletions cut 2 bases from V and 5 bases from J, with 7 bases between. CDR3 length: 12 residues. CDR1 and CDR2 from the germline V gene are DFQATT and SNEGSKA (reference sequence).

This clonotype was seen a handful of times. The chain uses TRBV5-1 and TRBJ2-1, with TRBD2 matching 9 bases. V gave up 0 bases and J gave up 9 bases; unmatched junction bases: 4. Germline loops: CDR1 SGHRS, CDR2 YFSETQ. CDR3 length: 14 residues. The CDR3 DNA is TGCGCCAGCAGCTTGGCTAGCGGGATCCTTGAGCAGTTCTTC. It codes for CASSLASGILEQFF. Using reference TRBV5-1 and TRBJ2-1 for the parts outside the CDR3, the full variable domain is KAGVTQTPRYLIKTRGQQVTLSCSPISGHRSVSWYQQTPGQGLQFLFEYFSETQRNKGNFPGRFSGRQFSNSRSEMNVSTLELGDSALYLCASSLASGILEQFFGPGTRLTVL.